Following are 30 T cell receptor beta chains from one sample sequenced in a study of cytomegalovirus exposure and HLA in healthy donors. PCR amplification relied on 60 Vbeta primers (plus 13 Jbeta primers). Repertoires were generated with immunoSEQ multiplex PCR, while TCRdb's copy carries only in-frame clones and drops some. Found here are some 95,000 clones, around 77% of them singletons; the top ten hold under 8%. Sequenced: PBMCs. Source of these receptors: a man between 50 and 59 years old in good health and CMV-seropositive.

The chain has TRBV19 and TRBJ1-1; the D is unclear. The CDR3 sequence is 15 residues long. V shed 10 bases and J shed 4 bases, with 22 bases lying between them. The germline gives CDR1 LNHDA, CDR2 SQIVND (reference sequence). This chain's CDR3 is CATDDSRGSSTEAFF. The CDR3 region has the DNA TGTGCCACCGATGACTCCCGGGGAAGTAGCACTGAAGCTTTCTTT.

This clone was counted only a few times. V and J are TRBV9 and TRBJ1-4; 8 bases are shared with TRBD1. V lost 5 bases, J lost 7 bases, and 7 bases stayed unmatched. This CDR3 is 14 amino acids long. CDR1 and CDR2 from the germline V gene are SGDLS and YYNGEE. The CDR3 DNA reads TGTGCCAGCAGTTCCAGGACAGGGACTGAAAAACTGTTTTTT. Its translation: CASSSRTGTEKLFF.

The rearrangement joins TRBV7-9 to TRBJ2-3, with TRBD2 matching 7 bases. CDR1 and CDR2 from the germline V gene are SEHNR and FQNEAQ (reference sequence). J gave up 0 bases and V 4 bases, and 7 bases lay outside the gene matches. The CDR3 length is 16 residues. CDR3: CASSSHSGFSTDTQYF. The CDR3 DNA sequence: TGTGCCAGCAGCTCTCATAGCGGGTTCAGCACAGATACGCAGTATTTT.

The chain is built from TRBV5-1 and TRBJ1-1; 10 positions agree with TRBD1. Germline CDR1 SGHRS, CDR2 YFSETQ. The CDR3 runs 16 residues. The V gene end was trimmed by 4 bases and the J gene end by 3 bases; junction bases not matched to a gene: 9. CDR3 nucleotides: TGCGCCAGCAGCCGCGGGACAGGGGCTAGGTACACTGAAGCTTTCTTT. Residues: CASSRGTGARYTEAFF.

The chain is built from TRBV2 and TRBJ2-5, with D tentatively TRBD2 (6 bases). CDR1 and CDR2 (germline): SNHLY, FYNNEI. This CDR3 has 13 residues. V was clipped by 10 bases and J by 0 bases, with 12 bases between them. The CDR3 spells CATTLAYQETQYF. CDR3 DNA: TGTGCCACCACACTAGCATACCAAGAGACCCAGTACTTC.

The chain has TRBV7-2 and TRBJ2-7, with D perhaps TRBD1 (5 bases). V lost 1 base, J lost 4 bases, and 8 bases lay in between. Germline V gives CDR1 SGHTA, CDR2 FQGNSA. The CDR3 is 13 amino acids. The CDR3, as DNA: TGTGCCAGCAGCTTAGGCAGGGTATACGAGCAGTACTTC. It encodes CASSLGRVYEQYF.

The genes are TRBV7-9 and TRBJ1-5; 10 bases are a match to TRBD1. The CDR3 runs to 17 residues. J was trimmed by 5 bases and V by 2 bases; bases with no gene match: 9. Germline V gene lookup returns CDR1 SEHNR and CDR2 FQNEAQ (reference sequence). DNA for the CDR3: TGTGCCAGCAGCTTAAGTCCCCGGGACAGGGGTCATCAGCCCCAGCATTTT. Amino acid sequence: CASSLSPRDRGHQPQHF.

The chain uses TRBV18 and TRBJ2-1; 13 nucleotides align to TRBD2. The ends lost 2 bases at V and 8 bases at J; junction bases unmatched: 6. The CDR3 has 16 amino acids. Germline assignment: CDR1 KGHSH and CDR2 LQKENI. The CDR3: CASSPSTSGGAYEQFF. The CDR3 DNA sequence: TGTGCCAGCTCACCATCAACTAGCGGGGGGGCTTATGAGCAGTTCTTC.

The rearrangement uses TRBV5-1 and TRBJ2-1; TRBD1 aligns across 11 bases. The CDR3 loop spans 15 amino acids. Germline values: CDR1 SGHRS, CDR2 YFSETQ. After removal of 4 bases from V and 7 bases from J, the junction contained 7 bases not matched to a gene. The CDR3 DNA follows: TGCGCCAGCAGCAGGGGACAGGGGGTGGGAAATGAGCAGTTCTTC. Amino acids: CASSRGQGVGNEQFF.

The chain recombines TRBV7-3 with TRBJ2-3, with 16 bases lining up with TRBD2. V was pared by 5 bases and J by 1 base, with 9 bases of the junction left unmatched. CDR1 and CDR2 (germline): SGHTA, FQGTGA. The CDR3 sequence is 19 residues long. The CDR3 loop is CASSGHGTSGGARTDTQYF. As DNA, the CDR3 is TGTGCCAGCAGCGGCCACGGGACTAGCGGGGGGGCCCGCACAGATACGCAGTATTTT.

V gene TRBV4-3 combines with J gene TRBJ2-7; 12 bases map to TRBD1. Germline V gene lookup returns CDR1 LGHNA and CDR2 YSLEER. This CDR3 has 15 amino acids. Unmatched junction bases numbered 4, after V lost 4 bases and J lost 3 bases. The CDR3 is CASSRGTGGNYEQYF. CDR3 nucleotide sequence: TGCGCCAGCAGCCGCGGGACAGGGGGCAACTACGAGCAGTACTTC.

J is TRBJ1-1 and V is TRBV14, with D tentatively TRBD1 (5 bases). From germline, CDR1 is SGHDN and CDR2 FVKESK. The CDR3 covers 12 residues. Trimming removed 0 bases from V and 11 bases from J, with 10 bases in between. This CDR3 reads CASSQDRVGAFF. CDR3 coding DNA: TGTGCCAGCAGCCAAGACAGGGTTGGGGCTTTCTTT.

In this sample, this clone turned up a few times. This sequence joins TRBV5-6 and TRBJ2-5; no definite D call. CDR1 and CDR2 (germline): SGHDT, YYEEEE. This CDR3 is 14 amino acids long. Trimming stripped 4 bases from V and 2 bases from J, with 12 bases between. CDR3 residues: CASSPLGQQETQYF. CDR3 coding DNA: TGTGCCAGCAGCCCCTTGGGCCAACAAGAGACCCAGTACTTC.

The J gene is TRBJ2-7, the V gene TRBV4-3; no firm D call. Trimming took 0 bases from V and 7 from J, leaving 10 bases between them. Germline values: CDR1 LGHNA, CDR2 YSLEER. The CDR3 runs 13 residues. The CDR3 DNA reads as TGCGCCAGCAGCCAAGATCTCCCTAGGGAGCAGTACTTC. Encoded protein: CASSQDLPREQYF.

The rearrangement uses TRBV18 and TRBJ2-7; 8 bases fit TRBD1. The CDR3 runs to 14 residues. The V gene's germline CDR1 is KGHSH and CDR2 LQKENI. Unmatched junction bases numbered 4, after V lost 4 bases and J lost 2 bases. CDR3 DNA: TGTGCCAGCTCACTGACAGGGGACGCCTACGAGCAGTACTTC. It yields the protein CASSLTGDAYEQYF.

The V and J genes are TRBV11-3 and TRBJ2-5; 7 bases match TRBD2. With the DNA end fitting TRBJ2-7 better, the J assignment may be wrong. Per germline, CDR1 SGHNT and CDR2 YENEEA. The CDR3 is 16 amino acids. CDR3 bases: TGTGCCAGCAGCCGTGCAGAGGGAGGGAATGGCTACGAGCAGTACTTC. This sequence encodes CASSRAEGGNGYEQYF.

This clone has only one observation. The J gene is TRBJ2-1, the V gene TRBV7-2; 11 nucleotides align to TRBD2. This CDR3 comprises 13 residues. CDR1 and CDR2 (germline): SGHTA, FQGNSA. V lost 3 bases to trimming and J lost 15 bases; unmatched junction nucleotides: 7. In nucleotides, the CDR3 is TGTGCCAGCAGCTTCACTAGCGGGGGCCCCCCGTTCTTC. The encoded protein is CASSFTSGGPPFF. Full variable domain (missing parts from reference TRBV7-2 and TRBJ2-1): GAGVSQSPSNKVTEKGKDVELRCDPISGHTALYWYRQSLGQGLEFLIYFQGNSAPDKSGLPSDRFSAERTGGSVSTLTIQRTQQEDSAVYLCASSFTSGGPPFFGPGTRLTVL.

The rearrangement links TRBV9 to TRBJ1-2; D might be TRBD1 (5 bases). Trimming removed 2 bases from V and 4 bases from J, with 18 bases in between. This CDR3 contains 16 residues. The germline CDR1 and CDR2 sequences are SGDLS and YYNGEE. DNA of the CDR3: TGTGCCAGCAGCGTGGGGGGAGGAGGGAACAGCTATGGCTACACCTTC. The encoded protein is CASSVGGGGNSYGYTF.

A note on this clone: One junction end does not reproduce the germline sequence, and a read error may be involved. The rearrangement joins TRBV5-1 to TRBJ1-3; no clear D. This CDR3 comprises 16 residues. Germline V gene lookup returns CDR1 SGHRS and CDR2 YFSETQ. In DNA, the CDR3 is TGCGCCAGCAGCTGGGGTGGTCCGGACTCTGGAAACACCATATATTTC. Its translation is CASSWGGPDSGNTIYF.

This clone was seen a single time. The J gene is TRBJ2-1, the V gene TRBV10-3; possible D gene TRBD2, 6 bases. Trimming stripped 9 bases from V and 12 bases from J, with 24 bases between. Germline CDR1 ENHRY, CDR2 SYGVKD. The CDR3 is 14 amino acids. CDR3 in amino acids: CAIALGLTGDGQFF. CDR3 nucleotide sequence: TGTGCCATTGCCTTGGGACTTACTGGCGATGGGCAGTTCTTC.

This clone was seen just once. Compared with germline, one end of the junction differs, possibly owing to a read error. This chain links TRBV5-1 with TRBJ1-6, with D maybe TRBD1 (6 bases). Germline assignment: CDR1 SGHRS and CDR2 YFSETQ. The CDR3 contains 16 residues. The CDR3 spells CASSPGQSSYNSPLNF. As DNA, the CDR3 is TGCGCCAGCAGCCCCGGACAGAGCTCCTATAATTCACCCCTCAACTTT. Full variable domain (rest looked up from reference TRBV5-1 and TRBJ1-6): KAGVTQTPRYLIKTRGQQVTLSCSPISGHRSVSWYQQTPGQGLQFLFEYFSETQRNKGNFPGRFSGRQFSNSRSEMNVSTLELGDSALYLCASSPGQSSYNSPLNFGNGTRLTVT.

As regards this clone: The junction does not match germline at one end; this may be a read error. The rearrangement links TRBV5-6 to TRBJ1-2, with TRBD1 matching over 9 bases. The CDR3 loop spans 14 amino acids. Germline V gene lookup returns CDR1 SGHDT and CDR2 YYEEEE. The CDR3 here is CASSLQDRGLSYPF. The CDR3 DNA sequence: TGTGCCAGCAGCTTGCAGGACAGGGGATTGAGCTACCCCTTC.

The V call is TRBV7-2, the J call TRBJ2-5, with a weak D call TRBD2 (6 bases). The CDR3 is 12 residues long. The germline CDR1 and CDR2 sequences are SGHTA and FQGNSA. Trimming left V 3 bases short and J 9 bases short, with 11 bases between. The CDR3 is CASSLLSGAQYF. The CDR3 DNA is TGTGCCAGCAGCTTGTTATCGGGGGCCCAGTACTTC.

This clone showed up just a few times. The chain combines TRBV7-6 with TRBJ1-3, with a possible D match to TRBD1 (5 bases). The CDR3 totals 17 residues. Germline CDR1 and CDR2: SGHVS and FNYEAQ. V gave up 2 bases and J gave up 0 bases, with 14 bases separating them. CDR3 nucleotide sequence: TGTGCCAGCAGCTTATTAGCCAGGGAGGACTCTGGAAACACCATATATTTT. This codes for CASSLLAREDSGNTIYF.

This clone appeared once. The J gene is TRBJ1-3, the V gene TRBV19; tentative D call: TRBD1 (6 bases). V was shortened by 8 bases and J by 0 bases, with 14 bases between the two germline ends. Germline-derived CDR1 and CDR2 are LNHDA and SQIVND (reference sequence). CDR3 length: 15 residues. CDR3 nucleotide sequence: TGTGCCAGTTGGAACAGGGTAGACTCTGGAAACACCATATATTTT. This translates into CASWNRVDSGNTIYF.

The genes are TRBV18 and TRBJ1-4; D is perhaps TRBD1 (5 bases). Germline CDR1 KGHSH, CDR2 LQKENI. V lost 3 bases and J lost 7, with 12 bases in between. CDR3 length: 14 residues. In DNA form, the CDR3 reads TGTGCCAGCTCACCCGGACGGGGGGGTGAAAAACTGTTTTTT. Residues: CASSPGRGGEKLFF.

CDR3 protein: CASSSNRGWTEAFF. CDR3 DNA: TGTGCCAGCAGCTCGAACAGGGGGTGGACTGAAGCTTTCTTT. This chain uses TRBV7-9 with TRBJ1-1, with 8 bases fitting TRBD1. Germline values: CDR1 SEHNR, CDR2 FQNEAQ (reference sequence). The length of the CDR3 is 14 residues. V gave up 4 bases and J gave up 5 bases; unmatched junction bases: 6.

The gene calls are TRBV28 and TRBJ2-3; TRBD1 might be the D (5 bases). Trimming pared 8 bases from V and 2 bases from J, leaving 14 bases between. This CDR3 contains 14 residues. Germline V gene sequence: CDR1 MDHEN, CDR2 SYDVKM. The DNA of the CDR3 is TGTGCCAGCGCAACGGACACAGCCACAGATACGCAGTATTTT. This translates into CASATDTATDTQYF.

This clone was observed a few times. The V and J genes are TRBV7-9 and TRBJ2-7; 8 bases fit TRBD1. This CDR3 comprises 16 residues. The V segment lost 5 bases and the J segment 4 bases; nucleotides outside the gene matches: 13. Germline V CDR1 and CDR2: SEHNR, FQNEAQ (reference sequence). The DNA of the CDR3 is TGTGCCAGCAGCCCTAGGACAGGGAAGGACCCATACGAGCAGTACTTC. Its protein is CASSPRTGKDPYEQYF.

This chain joins TRBV7-3 and TRBJ2-2, with no clear D. The V gene lost 1 base and the J gene lost 1 base, with 4 bases spanning the gap. The germline CDR1 and CDR2 sequences are SGHTA and FQGTGA. This CDR3 is built from 14 residues. CDR3 amino acids: CASSLSGNTGELFF. The CDR3 region has the DNA TGTGCCAGCAGCTTAAGCGGGAACACCGGGGAGCTGTTTTTT.